The next 12 T cell receptor beta chains were all read from a single sample in a study of human versus mouse CDR3 diversity and MHC coevolution. Clones were read by immunoSEQ multiplex PCR, and TCRdb kept only the in-frame ones, dropping some. The repertoire holds 50,000 to 65,000 clones, about 94% seen once, with approximately 17% in the top ten. Sequenced sample: naive CD4+ T cells from blood. The subset is: CD45RO-negative CD62L-positive naive CD4 T cells. These receptors originate from a person between 55 and 70 years old in good health.

The rearrangement links TRBV11-2 to TRBJ2-1, with 8 bases aligning to TRBD2. This CDR3 is 15 amino acids long. Looked up from germline, CDR1 is SGHAT and CDR2 is FQNNGV. Trimming at V came to 1 base and at J to 4 bases, leaving 3 bases not matched to a gene. CDR3 amino acids: CASSLGSGRYNEQFF. The CDR3 nucleotides are TGTGCCAGCAGCTTAGGGAGCGGGAGATACAATGAGCAGTTCTTC.

The J gene is TRBJ2-1, the V gene TRBV28, with D perhaps matching TRBD2 (6 bases). The germline V and J ends were trimmed by 8 bases and 5 bases, with 7 bases remaining between them. CDR1 is MDHEN and CDR2 is SYDVKM in the germline V gene. The CDR3 sequence is 11 residues long. CDR3 residues: CASGTHNEQFF. The CDR3 DNA reads TGTGCCAGCGGGACTCACAATGAGCAGTTCTTC.

CDR3 amino acids: CASSQSLTIFEQYF. The DNA for the CDR3 is TGTGCCAGCAGCCAAAGTTTGACAATTTTCGAGCAGTACTTC. The J gene is TRBJ2-5, the V gene TRBV14, with D hard to call. The J call is in doubt because the DNA end fits TRBJ2-7 better. CDR3 length: 14 amino acids. Germline values: CDR1 SGHDN, CDR2 FVKESK.

The V and J genes are TRBV27 and TRBJ1-1; no reliable D call. The germline CDR1 and CDR2 sequences are MNHEY and SMNVEV (reference sequence). V lost 0 bases and J lost 7, with 9 bases in between. The CDR3 consists of 13 residues. The CDR3 nucleotides are TGTGCCAGCAGTTTATCGGAGGGCCGTGAAGCTTTCTTT. This encodes CASSLSEGREAFF.

The chain uses TRBV6-5 and TRBJ2-3, with 10 bases lining up with TRBD1. Per germline, CDR1 MNHEY and CDR2 SVGAGI. The CDR3 is 15 residues long. The J segment lost 1 base and the V segment lost 2 bases, leaving 0 bases of the junction unmatched. CDR3 in amino acids: CASSYGTGGTDTQYF. The CDR3 DNA reads as TGTGCCAGCAGTTACGGGACAGGGGGCACAGATACGCAGTATTTT.

The J gene is TRBJ2-3, the V gene TRBV29-1; TRBD2 matches 11 bases. The germline V gene encodes CDR1 SQVTM and CDR2 ANQGSEA. V shed 6 bases, J shed 6 bases, and the junction held 5 bases outside the gene matches. The CDR3 sequence is 13 residues long. The CDR3 spells CSVETSGSDTQYF. The CDR3 nucleotides are TGCAGCGTCGAAACTAGCGGGAGTGATACGCAGTATTTT.

This clone was seen only a few times. CDR3 loop: CASSLGGSEAFF. In DNA form, the CDR3 reads TGTGCCAGCAGTTTAGGGGGATCTGAAGCTTTCTTT. This rearrangement joins TRBV14 to TRBJ1-1, with TRBD1 as a possible D gene (6 bases). Per germline, CDR1 SGHDN and CDR2 FVKESK. The CDR3 has 12 residues. V lost 6 bases to trimming and J lost 6 bases, with 11 bases between them.

A single count supports this clone. The chain employs TRBV28 and TRBJ1-6; 12 nucleotides align to TRBD1. The CDR3 has 16 residues. Germline assignment: CDR1 MDHEN and CDR2 SYDVKM. The V and J ends lost 4 bases and 6 bases, in that order; junction bases with no gene match: 4. CDR3 loop: CASSWGQGAPNSPLHF. The CDR3 DNA sequence: TGTGCCAGCAGTTGGGGACAGGGGGCACCTAATTCACCCCTCCACTTT.

The chain has TRBV19 and TRBJ1-2; TRBD1 matches 8 bases. CDR3 size: 15 residues. V gave up 1 base and J gave up 8 bases; unmatched junction bases: 9. Germline V lookup: CDR1 LNHDA, CDR2 SQIVND (reference sequence). In DNA, the CDR3 is TGTGCCAGTAGTATAGGGACAGGGCAGTTGGGCGGCTACACCTTC. Residues: CASSIGTGQLGGYTF.

The V call is TRBV29-1, the J call TRBJ2-5; 9 bases agree with TRBD1. The CDR3 spans 13 residues. The V and J ends lost 7 bases and 5 bases, in that order; junction bases with no gene match: 8. Germline lookup yields CDR1 SQVTM and CDR2 ANQGSEA. The DNA for the CDR3 is TGCAGCGGTGCCCGGGACAGGGTGGAGACCCAGTACTTC. Amino acid sequence: CSGARDRVETQYF.

The rearrangement uses TRBV9 and TRBJ2-7; TRBD2 matches 7 bases. The V gene's germline CDR1 is SGDLS and CDR2 YYNGEE. The CDR3 is 16 amino acids. J lost 0 bases, V lost 4 bases, and 10 bases had no gene match. The chain's CDR3 is CASSPPLASGSYEQYF. The CDR3 DNA reads TGTGCCAGCAGCCCCCCCCTGGCTAGCGGCTCCTACGAGCAGTACTTC.

The chain uses TRBV6-6 and TRBJ2-5; TRBD1 is a possible D gene (6 bases). The CDR3 extends over 13 amino acids. Trimming cost V 2 bases and J 4 bases, with 8 bases left between them. From germline, CDR1 is MNHNY and CDR2 SVGAGI (reference sequence). Here the CDR3 DNA reads TGTGCCAGCAGTTACCAGGGGCTAGAGACCCAGTACTTC. Protein: CASSYQGLETQYF.